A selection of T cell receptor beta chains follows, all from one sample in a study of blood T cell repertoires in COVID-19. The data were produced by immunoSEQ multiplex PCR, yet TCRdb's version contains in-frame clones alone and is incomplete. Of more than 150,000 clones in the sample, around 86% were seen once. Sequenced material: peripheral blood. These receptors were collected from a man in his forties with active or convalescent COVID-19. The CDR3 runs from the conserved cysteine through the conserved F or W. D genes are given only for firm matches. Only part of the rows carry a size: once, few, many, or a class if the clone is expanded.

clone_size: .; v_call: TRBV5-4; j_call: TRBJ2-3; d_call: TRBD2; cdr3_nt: TGTGCCAGCAGCTTGGGCGGGGGGCATTTGAACACAGATACGCAGTATTTT; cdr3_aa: CASSLGGGHLNTDTQYF
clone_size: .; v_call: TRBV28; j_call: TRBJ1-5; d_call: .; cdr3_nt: TGTGCCAGCAGTTTACAGGGGTTCCAGCCCCAGCATTTT; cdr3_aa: CASSLQGFQPQHF
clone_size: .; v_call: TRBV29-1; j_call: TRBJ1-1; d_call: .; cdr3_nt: TGCAGCGTAAAACAGGGTAGGAACACTGAAGCTTTCTTT; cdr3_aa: CSVKQGRNTEAFF
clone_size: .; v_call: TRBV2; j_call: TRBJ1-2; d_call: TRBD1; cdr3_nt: TGTGCCAGCAGAGTTGGGACAGGGGTGTACTATGGCTACACCTTC; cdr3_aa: CASRVGTGVYYGYTF
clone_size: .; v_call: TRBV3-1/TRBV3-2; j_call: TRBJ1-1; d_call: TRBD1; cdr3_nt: TGTGCCAGCAGCCAAGGGACAGGTTTGAACACTGAAGCTTTCTTT; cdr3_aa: CASSQGTGLNTEAFF
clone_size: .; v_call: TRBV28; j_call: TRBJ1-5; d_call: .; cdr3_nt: TGTGCCAGCAGCCTCGGGGGTCATCAGCCCCAGCATTTT; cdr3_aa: CASSLGGHQPQHF
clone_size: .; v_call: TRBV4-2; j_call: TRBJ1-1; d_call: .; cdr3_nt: TGTGCCAGCAGCCAAGAAGGGAGGACTGAAGCTTTCTTT; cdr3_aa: CASSQEGRTEAFF
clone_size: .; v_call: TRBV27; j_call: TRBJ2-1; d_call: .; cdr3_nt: TGTGCCAGCAGTTTACTGGTGGCAGGGTTGAAAAACAATGAGCAGTTCTTC; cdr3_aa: CASSLLVAGLKNNEQFF
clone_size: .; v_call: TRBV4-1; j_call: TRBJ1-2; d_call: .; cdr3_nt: TGCGCCAGCAGCCAAGTGGCGGAATCTAACTATGGCTACACCTTC; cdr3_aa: CASSQVAESNYGYTF
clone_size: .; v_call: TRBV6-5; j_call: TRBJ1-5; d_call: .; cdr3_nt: TGTGCCAGCACCCCCCCGGGGGGGTCGGATCAGCCCCAGCATTTT; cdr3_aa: CASTPPGGSDQPQHF
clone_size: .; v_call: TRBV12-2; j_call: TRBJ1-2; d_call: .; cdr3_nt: TGTGCAAGTCGCTTAGGGGGACAGGGCGAATGTGGCTACACCTTC; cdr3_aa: CASRLGGQGECGYTF
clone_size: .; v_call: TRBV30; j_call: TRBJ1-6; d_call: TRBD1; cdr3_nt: TGTGCCTGGAGTTTTCTTTCCAGGACAGGGTCACCCCTCCACTTT; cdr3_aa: CAWSFLSRTGSPLHF
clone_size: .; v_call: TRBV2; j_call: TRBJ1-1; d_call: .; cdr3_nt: TGTGCCAGCAGTGAACGGGATTTGCCTGAAGCTTTCTTT; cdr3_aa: CASSERDLPEAFF
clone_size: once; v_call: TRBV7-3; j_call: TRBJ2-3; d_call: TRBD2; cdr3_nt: TGTGCCAGCAGCTTAACGGGGGGGACTCTAGTTGAAGATACGCAGTATTTT; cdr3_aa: CASSLTGGTLVEDTQYF
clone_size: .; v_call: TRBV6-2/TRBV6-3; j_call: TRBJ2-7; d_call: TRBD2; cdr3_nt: TGTGCCAGCAGTTACGGGCAGGGAGGGTCCTACGAGCAGTACTTC; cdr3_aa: CASSYGQGGSYEQYF
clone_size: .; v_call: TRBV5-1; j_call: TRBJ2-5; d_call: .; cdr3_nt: TGCGCCAGCAGCCCGACTCCCCAAGAGACCCAGTACTTC; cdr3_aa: CASSPTPQETQYF
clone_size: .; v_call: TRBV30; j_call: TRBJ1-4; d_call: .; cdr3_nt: TGTGCCTGGAGTGGGAGGGGCTCGAGTGAAAAACTGTTTTTT; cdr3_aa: CAWSGRGSSEKLFF
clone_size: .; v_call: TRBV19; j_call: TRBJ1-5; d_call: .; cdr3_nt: TGTGCCAGTAGTGGCGGGTACAATCAGCCCCAGCATTTT; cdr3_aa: CASSGGYNQPQHF
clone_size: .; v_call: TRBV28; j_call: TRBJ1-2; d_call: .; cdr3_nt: TGTGCCAGCAGCCATGCAACCCTGACAGAATATGGCTACACCTTC; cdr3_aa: CASSHATLTEYGYTF
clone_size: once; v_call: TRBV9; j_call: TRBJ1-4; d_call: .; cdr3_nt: TGTGCCAGCAGCGTAGAAGCGGTCCCACGGGTTGAAAAACTGTTTTTT; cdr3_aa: CASSVEAVPRVEKLFF
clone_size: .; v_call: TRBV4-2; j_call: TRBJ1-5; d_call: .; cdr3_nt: TGTGCCAGCGGCCGCTTCAGTGATAGCAATCAGCCCCAGCATTTT; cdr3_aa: CASGRFSDSNQPQHF
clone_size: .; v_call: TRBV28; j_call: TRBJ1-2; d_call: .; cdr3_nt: TGTGCCAGCAGTTTTTCCCAGATCTATGGCTACACCTTC; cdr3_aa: CASSFSQIYGYTF
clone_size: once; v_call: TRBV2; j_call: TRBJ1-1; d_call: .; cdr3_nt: TGTGCCAGCAGTGGACAGAACACTGAAGCTTTCTTT; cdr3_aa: CASSGQNTEAFF
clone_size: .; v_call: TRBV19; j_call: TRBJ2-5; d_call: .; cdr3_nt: TGTGCCAGTAGTATAGGAGCAGGGGCCCAAGAGACCCAGTACTTC; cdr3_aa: CASSIGAGAQETQYF
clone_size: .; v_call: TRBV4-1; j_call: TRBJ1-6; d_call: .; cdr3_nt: TGCGCCAGCAGCCCCAGGGTGAATAATTCACCCCTCCACTTT; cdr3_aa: CASSPRVNNSPLHF
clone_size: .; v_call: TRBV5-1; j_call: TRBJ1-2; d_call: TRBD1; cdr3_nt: TGCGCCAGCAGCTTGATGGGACAGGGGAATGGCTACACCTTC; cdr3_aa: CASSLMGQGNGYTF
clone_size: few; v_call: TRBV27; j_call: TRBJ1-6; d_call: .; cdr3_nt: TGTGCCAGCGCCAGGGTTCATTCACCCCTCCACTTT; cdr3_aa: CASARVHSPLHF
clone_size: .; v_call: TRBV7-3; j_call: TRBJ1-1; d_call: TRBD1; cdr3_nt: TGTGCCAGCAGCTCGACAGGGAGGAACACTGAAGCTTTCTTT; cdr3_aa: CASSSTGRNTEAFF
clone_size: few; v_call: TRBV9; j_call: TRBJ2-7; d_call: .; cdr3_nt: TGTGCCAGCAGCGTAAACGGGAACGAGCAGTACTTC; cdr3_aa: CASSVNGNEQYF
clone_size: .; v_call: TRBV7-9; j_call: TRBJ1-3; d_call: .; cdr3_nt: TGTGCCAGCAGCCTCACAGGGTTCTCTGGAAACACCATATATTTT; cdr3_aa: CASSLTGFSGNTIYF
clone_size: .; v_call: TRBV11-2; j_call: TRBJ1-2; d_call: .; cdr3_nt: TGTGCCAGCAGCTTCCGGTCGGGCTACACCTTC; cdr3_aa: CASSFRSGYTF
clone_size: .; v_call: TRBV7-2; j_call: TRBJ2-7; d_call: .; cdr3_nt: TGTGCCAGCAGCTCTGACATCCGCTACGAGCAGTACTTC; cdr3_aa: CASSSDIRYEQYF
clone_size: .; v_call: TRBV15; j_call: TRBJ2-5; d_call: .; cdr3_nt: TGTGCCACCAGCAGAGATCGGGCTAGCGCCCAAGAGACCCAGTACTTC; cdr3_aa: CATSRDRASAQETQYF
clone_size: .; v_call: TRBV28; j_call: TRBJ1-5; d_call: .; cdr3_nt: TGTGCCAGCAGTCCAGGACAGTTCCCCCAGCCCCAGCATTTT; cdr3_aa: CASSPGQFPQPQHF
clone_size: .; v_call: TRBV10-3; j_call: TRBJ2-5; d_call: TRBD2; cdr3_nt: TGTGCCATCAGTGACCGAGTAGTACTAGCGGGGCGGGAGACCCAGTACTTC; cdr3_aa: CAISDRVVLAGRETQYF
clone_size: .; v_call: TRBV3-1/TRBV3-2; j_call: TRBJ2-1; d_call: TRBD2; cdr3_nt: TGTGCCAGCAGCCAATCGATAGCGGGGGGGGTAGGTGAGCAGTTCTTC; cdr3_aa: CASSQSIAGGVGEQFF
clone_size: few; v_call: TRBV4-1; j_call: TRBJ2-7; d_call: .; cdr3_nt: TGCGCCAGCAGCCAGTTTAAGGGGTTGGGCGAGCAGTACTTC; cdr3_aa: CASSQFKGLGEQYF
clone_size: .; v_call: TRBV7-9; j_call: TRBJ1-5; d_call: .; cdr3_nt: TGTGCCAGCAGCCGCCGCGGGAGCAATCAGCCCCAGCATTTT; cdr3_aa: CASSRRGSNQPQHF
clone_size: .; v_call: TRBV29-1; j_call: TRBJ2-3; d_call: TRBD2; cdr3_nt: TGCAGCGTTGATGGGCTAGCGGGGGCCGGCACAGATACGCAGTATTTT; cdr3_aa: CSVDGLAGAGTDTQYF
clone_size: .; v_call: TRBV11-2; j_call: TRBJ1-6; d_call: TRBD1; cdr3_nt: TGTGCCAGCAGCACGGACAGGGCCTATTATAATTCACCCCTCCACTTT; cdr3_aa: CASSTDRAYYNSPLHF
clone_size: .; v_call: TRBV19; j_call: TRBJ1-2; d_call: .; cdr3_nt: TGTGCCAGTCAAGAGGGCAGCCCTGGGTATGGCTACACCTTC; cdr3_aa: CASQEGSPGYGYTF
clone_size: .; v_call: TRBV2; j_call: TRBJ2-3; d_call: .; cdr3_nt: TGTGCCAGCAGACTCAACTTAAACACAGATACGCAGTATTTT; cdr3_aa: CASRLNLNTDTQYF
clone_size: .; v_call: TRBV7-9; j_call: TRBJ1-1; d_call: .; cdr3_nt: TGTGCCAGCAGCTTAATCACGAGGGAAGAAGCTTTCTTT; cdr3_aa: CASSLITREEAFF
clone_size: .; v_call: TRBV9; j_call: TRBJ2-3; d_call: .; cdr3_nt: TGTGCCAGCAGCGTAGGGCAAGATACGCAGTATTTT; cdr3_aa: CASSVGQDTQYF
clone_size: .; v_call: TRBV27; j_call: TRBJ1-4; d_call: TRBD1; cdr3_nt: TGTGCCAGCAGTCCTTGGACAGGGGGAAAAACTGTTTTT; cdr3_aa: CASSPWTGGKTVF
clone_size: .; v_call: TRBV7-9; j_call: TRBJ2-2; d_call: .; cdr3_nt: TGTGCCAGCAGCTTCGCCGGGGAGCTGTTTTTT; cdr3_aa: CASSFAGELFF
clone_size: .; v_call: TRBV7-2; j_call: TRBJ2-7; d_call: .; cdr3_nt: TGTGCCAGCAGCCACACGCCCTACGAGCAGTACTTC; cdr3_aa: CASSHTPYEQYF
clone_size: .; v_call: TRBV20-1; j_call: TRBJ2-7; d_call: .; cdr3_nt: TGCAGTGCTAGTAGCAGCACAGTCGGCGAGCAGTACTTC; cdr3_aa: CSASSSTVGEQYF
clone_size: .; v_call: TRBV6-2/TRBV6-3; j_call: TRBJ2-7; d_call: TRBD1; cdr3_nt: TGTGCCAGCAGCGATCCGGGACAGGGGGCAGGAGAGCAGTACTTC; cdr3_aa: CASSDPGQGAGEQYF
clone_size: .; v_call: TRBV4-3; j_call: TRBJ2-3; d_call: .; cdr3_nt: TGCGCCAGCAGCCAAGATTACGTCGGAGCTGGGGATACGCAGTATTTT; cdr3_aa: CASSQDYVGAGDTQYF
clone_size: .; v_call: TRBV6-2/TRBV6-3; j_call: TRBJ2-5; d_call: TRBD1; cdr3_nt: TGTGCCAGCAGTGCCCGACAGGGGCCACGAGAGACCCAGTACTTC; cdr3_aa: CASSARQGPRETQYF
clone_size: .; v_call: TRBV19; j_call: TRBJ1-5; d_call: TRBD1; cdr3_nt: TGTGCCAGTAGAGGACAGGGCGGGCAGCCCCAGCATTTT; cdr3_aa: CASRGQGGQPQHF
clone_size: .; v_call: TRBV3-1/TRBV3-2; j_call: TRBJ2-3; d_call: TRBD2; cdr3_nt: TGTGCCAGCAGCCAAGACCCCCCGGGACTAGCGGGGGGGTTAGATACGCAGTATTTT; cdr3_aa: CASSQDPPGLAGGLDTQYF
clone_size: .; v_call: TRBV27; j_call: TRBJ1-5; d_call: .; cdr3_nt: TGTGCCAGCAGTTTATCGGCAGGGGCTCAGCCCCAGCATTTT; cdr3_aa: CASSLSAGAQPQHF
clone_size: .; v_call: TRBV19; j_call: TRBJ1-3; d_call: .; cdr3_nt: TGTGCCAGTAGTCTCCGAAACACCATATATTTT; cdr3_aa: CASSLRNTIYF
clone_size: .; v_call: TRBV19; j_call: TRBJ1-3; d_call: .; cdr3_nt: TGTGCCAGTAGTATAGGAGGTGTCTTCTCTGGAAACACCATATATTTT; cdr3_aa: CASSIGGVFSGNTIYF
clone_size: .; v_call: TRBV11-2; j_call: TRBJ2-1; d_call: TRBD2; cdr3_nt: TGTGCCAGCAGCTTTCAGCGGGGGGGTATGAATGAGCAGTTCTTC; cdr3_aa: CASSFQRGGMNEQFF
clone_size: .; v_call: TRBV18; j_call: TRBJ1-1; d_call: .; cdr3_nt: TGTGCCAGCTCAGGGGGGATGAACACTGAAGCTTTCTTT; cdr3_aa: CASSGGMNTEAFF
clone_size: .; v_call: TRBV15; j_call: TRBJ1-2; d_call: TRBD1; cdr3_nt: TGTGCCACCAGCAGAGATAAGACAGGGTATGGCTACACCTTC; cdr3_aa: CATSRDKTGYGYTF